This T cell receptor beta chain originates from a study of T cells in Graves' hyperthyroidism and ophthalmopathy. Overall study context: The blood sample was taken at first diagnosis, before treatment began.

The sample holds many counts of this clonotype. There are 15 residues in the CDR3. V lost 5 bases and J lost 6, with 19 bases in between. CDR1 is MNHEY, CDR2 SMNVEV, per germline (reference sequence). TCR beta CDR3 region amplification was performed from RNA transcripts. Carried out on the TCR CDR3, a first-round RT-PCR used the HTBI primer set. Each CDR3 protein gets one entry after TCRdb re-called the multiplex PCR reads with MiXCR. The sample contains fewer than 900,000 distinct CDR3 sequences, over 15% of which appear only once. It was at first hyperthyroidism diagnosis, before any ophthalmopathy symptoms, that the blood sample was taken.

The receptor was isolated from a woman aged 45-65 years with Graves' hyperthyroidism that later progressed to Graves' ophthalmopathy. The genes are TRBV27 and TRBJ1-1, with a possible D match to TRBD1 (6 bases). Source material: blood. The CDR3 here is CASSPLWGAGPEAFF. CDR3 sequence (DNA): TGTGCCAGCAGTCCATTGTGGGGGGCAGGCCCTGAAGCTTTCTTT.